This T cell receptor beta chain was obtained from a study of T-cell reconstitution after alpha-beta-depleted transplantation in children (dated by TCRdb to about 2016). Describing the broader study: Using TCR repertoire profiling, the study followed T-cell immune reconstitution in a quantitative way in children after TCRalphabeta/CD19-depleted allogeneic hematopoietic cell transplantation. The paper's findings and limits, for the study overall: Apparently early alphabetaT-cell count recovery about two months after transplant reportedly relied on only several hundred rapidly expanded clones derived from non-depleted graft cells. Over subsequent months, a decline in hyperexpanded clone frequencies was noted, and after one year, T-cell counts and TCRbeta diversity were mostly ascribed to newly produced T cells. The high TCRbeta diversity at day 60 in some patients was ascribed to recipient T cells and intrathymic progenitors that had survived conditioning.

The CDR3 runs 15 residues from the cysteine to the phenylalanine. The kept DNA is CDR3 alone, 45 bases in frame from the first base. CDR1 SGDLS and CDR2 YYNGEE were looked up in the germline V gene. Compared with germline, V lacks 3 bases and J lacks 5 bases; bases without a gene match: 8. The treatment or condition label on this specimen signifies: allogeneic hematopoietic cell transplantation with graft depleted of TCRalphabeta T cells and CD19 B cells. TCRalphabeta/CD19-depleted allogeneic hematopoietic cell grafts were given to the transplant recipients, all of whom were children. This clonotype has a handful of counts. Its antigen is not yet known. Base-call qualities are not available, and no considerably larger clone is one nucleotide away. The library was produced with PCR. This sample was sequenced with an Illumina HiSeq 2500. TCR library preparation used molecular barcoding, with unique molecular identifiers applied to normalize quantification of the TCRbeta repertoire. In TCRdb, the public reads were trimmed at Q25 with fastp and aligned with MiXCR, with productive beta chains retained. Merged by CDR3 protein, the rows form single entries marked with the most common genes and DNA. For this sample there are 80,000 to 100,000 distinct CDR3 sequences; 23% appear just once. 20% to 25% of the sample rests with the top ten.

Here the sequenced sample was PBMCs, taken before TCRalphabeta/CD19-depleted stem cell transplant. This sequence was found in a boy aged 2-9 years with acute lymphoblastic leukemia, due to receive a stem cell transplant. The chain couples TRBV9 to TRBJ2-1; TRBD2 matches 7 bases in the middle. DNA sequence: TGTGCCAGCAGCGAGCGGTCGGGAGGAAACAATGAGCAGTTCTTC. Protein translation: CASSERSGGNNEQFF.